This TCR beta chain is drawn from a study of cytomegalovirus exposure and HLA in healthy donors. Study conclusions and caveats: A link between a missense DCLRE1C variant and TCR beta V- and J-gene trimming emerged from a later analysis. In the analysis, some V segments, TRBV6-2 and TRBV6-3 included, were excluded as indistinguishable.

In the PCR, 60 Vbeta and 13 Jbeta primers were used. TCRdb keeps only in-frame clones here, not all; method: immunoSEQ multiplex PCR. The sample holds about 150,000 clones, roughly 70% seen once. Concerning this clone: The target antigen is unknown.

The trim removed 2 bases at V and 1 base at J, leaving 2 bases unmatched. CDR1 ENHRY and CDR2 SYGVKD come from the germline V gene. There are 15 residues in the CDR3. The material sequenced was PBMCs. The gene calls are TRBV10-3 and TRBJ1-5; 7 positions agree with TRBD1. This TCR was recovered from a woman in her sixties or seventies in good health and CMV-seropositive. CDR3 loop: CAISETTGSNQPQHF. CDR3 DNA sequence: TGTGCCATCAGTGAGACGACAGGGAGCAATCAGCCCCAGCATTTT.